The T cell receptor (beta chain) under discussion was sequenced for a study of graft-versus-host responses after intestinal transplantation. Study-level information: Recipients received multivisceral, liver-intestinal, or isolated intestinal transplants. After anti-thymocyte globulin induction, recipients took tacrolimus and steroids for approximately three years. Points from the study as a whole: Recipient marrow showed GvH clones, some seen first in ileum or blood.

As to this clone: Its antigen is currently unknown.

Trimming stripped 1 base from V and 7 bases from J, with 19 bases between. CDR1 is MNHNS and CDR2 is SASEGT in the germline V gene. CDR3 length: 16 residues. The method was immunoSEQ multiplex PCR; TCRdb's version includes in-frame clones alone and lacks a portion of them. Of some 120,000 clones listed, roughly nine tenths are singletons. Here the sequenced sample was unstimulated CD4+ T cells sorted from spleen or lymph node cells, taken before transplant. This clonotype was obtained from a human donor who was the organ donor for an intestinal transplant. The genes are TRBV6-1 and TRBJ1-2; D remains ambiguous. The CDR3 protein is CASSEDQLRWSGGYTF. CDR3 DNA sequence: TGTGCCAGCAGTGAAGATCAGTTGAGGTGGTCTGGTGGCTACACCTTC.